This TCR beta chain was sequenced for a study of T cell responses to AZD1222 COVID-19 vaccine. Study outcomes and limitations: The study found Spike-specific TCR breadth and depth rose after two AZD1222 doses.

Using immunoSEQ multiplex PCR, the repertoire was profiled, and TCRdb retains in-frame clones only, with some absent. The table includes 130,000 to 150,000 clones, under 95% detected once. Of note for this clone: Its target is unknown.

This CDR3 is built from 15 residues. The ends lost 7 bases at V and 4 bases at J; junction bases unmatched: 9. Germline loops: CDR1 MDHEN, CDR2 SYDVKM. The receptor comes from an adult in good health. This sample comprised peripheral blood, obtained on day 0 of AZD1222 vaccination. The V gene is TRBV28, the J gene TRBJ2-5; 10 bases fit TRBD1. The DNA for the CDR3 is TGTGCCAGCAACCCTCGGACAGGGGGGGGAGAGACCCAGTACTTC. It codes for CASNPRTGGGETQYF.